Below, 19 T cell receptor beta chains from the same sample are listed, as sequenced in a study of early T cells in non-severe SARS-CoV-2 infection. One entry per CDR3 protein, called by TCRdb with MiXCR from the 5' RACE reads. The repertoire holds over 100,000 distinct CDR3 sequences, with 10% to 15% as singletons. Sequencing input: whole blood. The receptors derive from an adult who was a healthcare worker with PCR-confirmed SARS-CoV-2 infection or an uninfected control (not recorded which).

This clonotype showed up just a few times. The chain combines TRBV3-1 with TRBJ2-7, with a weak D call TRBD2 (5 bases). Germline V gene data show CDR1 as LGHDT and CDR2 as YNNKEL (reference sequence). The CDR3 runs 14 residues. V was shortened by 3 bases and J by 2 bases, with 11 bases between the two germline ends. The chain's CDR3 is CASSQSEGPYEQYF. CDR3 sequence (DNA): TGTGCCAGCAGCCAGTCCGAGGGCCCCTACGAGCAGTACTTC.

As regards this clonotype: This may arise from a read error, as a much more abundant clone is one base away. The J gene is TRBJ1-5, the V gene TRBV11-2; D is uncertain. This CDR3 comprises 13 residues. Trimming cost V 1 base and J 4 bases, with 5 bases left between them. Germline CDR1 SGHAT, CDR2 FQNNGV. The CDR3, as DNA: TGTGCCAGCAGCTTAGGGGTGAATCAGCCCCAGCATTTT. Amino acids: CASSLGVNQPQHF.

This clonotype was picked up a small number of times. The CDR3 reads CSAPGASGRNTQYF. The CDR3 DNA sequence: TGCAGTGCCCCCGGGGCTAGCGGGAGAAATACGCAGTATTTT. The chain joins TRBV20-1 to TRBJ2-3, with 10 nucleotides matching TRBD2. V was pared by 6 bases and J by 7 bases, with 10 bases of the junction left unmatched. Germline lookup yields CDR1 DFQATT and CDR2 SNEGSKA (reference sequence). The length of the CDR3 is 14 residues.

This clonotype was seen ten or more times. The CDR3 is CASSLLSLLAGEAFAGELFF. In DNA, the CDR3 is TGCGCCAGCAGCCTCCTCTCCCTACTAGCGGGAGAGGCGTTCGCCGGGGAGCTGTTTTTT. The rearrangement links TRBV4-1 to TRBJ2-2; 11 bases line up with TRBD2. With 4 bases clipped from V and 6 bases from J, the junction kept 19 bases outside the gene matches. The CDR3 is made up of 20 amino acids. CDR1 is MGHRA, CDR2 YSYEKL, per germline.

This clonotype has a handful of counts. The CDR3 end shows no conserved phenylalanine or tryptophan, and so a read error is likely. V and J are TRBV11-2 and TRBJ2-2, with D possibly being TRBD1 or TRBD2 (5 bases each). The germline V gene has CDR1 SGHAT and CDR2 FQNNGV. Between the trimmed V and J ends, which lost 1 base and 9 bases, there was a span of 6 bases. The CDR3 totals 12 residues. CDR3 DNA: TGTGCCAGCAGCTTAGGGGGACGGGAGCTGTTTTCT. Its translation: CASSLGGRELFS.

This clonotype has ten or more counts. Germline is not matched at one junction end, which may reflect a read error. The V and J genes are TRBV9 and TRBJ2-3, with 10 bases aligning to TRBD2. This CDR3 has 14 residues. Germline V CDR1 and CDR2: SGDLS, YYNGEE. CDR3: CATSLAGDTDTQYF. CDR3 coding DNA: TGTGCCACCAGCCTAGCGGGAGACACAGATACGCAGTATTTT.

This clonotype has more than one count but fewer than ten. The CDR3 is CASSRQEKLFF. The CDR3 bases are TGCGCCAGCAGTCGGCAGGAAAAACTGTTTTTT. J is TRBJ1-4 and V is TRBV23-1; D uncertain. TRBV23-1 is treated as an ORF (open reading frame) with a function not yet certain. Trimming removed 4 bases from V and 8 bases from J, with 5 bases in between. The CDR3 runs 11 residues.

This clonotype turned up a few times. V is TRBV7-2 and J is TRBJ2-1; D remains unclear. V was pared by 1 base and J by 10 bases, with 11 bases between. In germline, CDR1 is SGHTA, CDR2 FQGNSA. The CDR3 is 13 amino acids. This CDR3 reads CASSLEAVGEQFF. The CDR3 nucleotides read TGTGCCAGCAGCTTAGAGGCCGTGGGCGAGCAGTTCTTC.

The gene calls are TRBV2 and TRBJ2-7; tentatively, D is TRBD2 (6 bases). V lost 3 bases and J lost 1, with 19 bases in between. CDR3 size: 17 residues. Germline-derived CDR1 and CDR2 are SNHLY and FYNNEI. The CDR3 spells CASSDPLELSGSYEQYF. The CDR3 DNA sequence: TGTGCCAGCAGTGATCCCCTTGAACTTAGCGGTTCCTACGAGCAGTACTTC.

This clonotype was detected a few times. This sequence joins TRBV29-1 and TRBJ2-1; D ambiguous. This CDR3 region has 12 residues. V was trimmed by 4 bases and J by 1 base, leaving 5 bases between them. CDR1 SQVTM and CDR2 ANQGSEA come from the germline V gene. The CDR3 DNA is TGCAGCGTTGTATATTCCTACAATGAGCAGTTCTTC. This encodes CSVVYSYNEQFF.

This clonotype was seen a few times. The J gene is TRBJ2-3, the V gene TRBV4-1, with 9 bases matching TRBD2. The CDR3 contains 14 residues. CDR1 is MGHRA and CDR2 is YSYEKL in the germline V gene. V shed 1 base, J shed 8 bases, and the junction held 4 bases outside the gene matches. As DNA, the CDR3 is TGCGCCAGCAGCCAAGTAGCGGGAGACGTTACGCAGTATTTT. Residues: CASSQVAGDVTQYF.

This clonotype appeared many times. V and J are TRBV6-5 and TRBJ2-1; D remains unclear. V lost 6 bases and J lost 7, with 13 bases in between. The germline V gene encodes CDR1 MNHEY and CDR2 SVGAGI. The CDR3 extends over 13 amino acids. CDR3 region: CASRGNALNEQFF. The CDR3 DNA reads as TGTGCCAGCAGGGGTAACGCCTTAAATGAGCAGTTCTTC.

This clonotype occurred a few times. J is TRBJ2-5 and V is TRBV7-2, with TRBD1 as a possible D gene (5 bases). CDR3 length: 14 amino acids. CDR1 is SGHTA, CDR2 FQGNSA, per germline. Trimming pared 4 bases from V and 1 base from J, leaving 10 bases between. The DNA for the CDR3 is TGTGCCAGCAGCTGGGGCAGTCCCCAAGAGACCCAGTACTTC. It specifies CASSWGSPQETQYF.

The chain recombines TRBV6-1 with TRBJ2-7; TRBD1 aligns across 8 bases. Germline loops: CDR1 MNHNS, CDR2 SASEGT. V lost 1 base, J lost 5 bases, and 7 bases stayed unmatched. This CDR3 comprises 15 residues. CDR3 bases: TGTGCCAGCAGTGAAGAACCAGGGGGCGTGGACGAGCAGTACTTC. This encodes CASSEEPGGVDEQYF.

The chain joins TRBV6-5 to TRBJ1-4, with a possible D match to TRBD1 (5 bases). The CDR3 is 13 residues long. Trimming left V 7 bases short and J 7 bases short, with 13 bases between. Germline V gives CDR1 MNHEY, CDR2 SVGAGI. The CDR3 loop reads CASTRWGGEKLFF. CDR3 DNA: TGTGCCAGCACCAGATGGGGGGGTGAAAAACTGTTTTTT.

This clonotype was recorded many times. The chain joins TRBV6-2 or TRBV6-3 to TRBJ2-3, with D perhaps matching TRBD2 (5 bases). Looked up from germline, CDR1 is MNHEY and CDR2 is SVGEGT. The CDR3 has 15 amino acids. V shed 6 bases and J shed 4 bases, with 17 bases lying between them. CDR3: CASSPDLDRADTQYF. The CDR3 region has the DNA TGTGCCAGCAGCCCGGACTTGGATAGGGCAGATACGCAGTATTTT.

In this sample, this clonotype turned up many times. The chain carries TRBV12-3 or TRBV12-4 and TRBJ2-3; maybe TRBD2 (6 bases). V was shortened by 5 bases and J by 6 bases, with 12 bases between the two germline ends. CDR3 length equals 13 residues. The CDR3 DNA is TGTGCCAGCAGTGGGGCGGGATTGGATACGCAGTATTTT. This codes for CASSGAGLDTQYF.

In its sample, this clonotype was seen many times. This CDR3 is CASSTSLGGEQFF. The CDR3 DNA sequence: TGTGCCAGCAGTACCTCCCTGGGGGGTGAGCAGTTCTTC. The J gene is TRBJ2-1, the V gene TRBV12-3 or TRBV12-4; D is perhaps TRBD2 (6 bases). This CDR3 region has 13 residues. Deletions cut 5 bases from V and 9 bases from J, with 14 bases between.

This clonotype was counted many times. The chain recombines TRBV7-9 with TRBJ2-7, with 9 nucleotides matching TRBD1. Germline assignment: CDR1 SEHNR and CDR2 FQNEAQ (reference sequence). V trimming: 8 bases; J trimming: 3 bases; junction bases outside the gene matches: 8. This CDR3 is built from 14 residues. CDR3 nucleotide sequence: TGTGCCAGCGCCCTGACAGGGGGTCGCTACGAGCAGTACTTC. Amino acids: CASALTGGRYEQYF.